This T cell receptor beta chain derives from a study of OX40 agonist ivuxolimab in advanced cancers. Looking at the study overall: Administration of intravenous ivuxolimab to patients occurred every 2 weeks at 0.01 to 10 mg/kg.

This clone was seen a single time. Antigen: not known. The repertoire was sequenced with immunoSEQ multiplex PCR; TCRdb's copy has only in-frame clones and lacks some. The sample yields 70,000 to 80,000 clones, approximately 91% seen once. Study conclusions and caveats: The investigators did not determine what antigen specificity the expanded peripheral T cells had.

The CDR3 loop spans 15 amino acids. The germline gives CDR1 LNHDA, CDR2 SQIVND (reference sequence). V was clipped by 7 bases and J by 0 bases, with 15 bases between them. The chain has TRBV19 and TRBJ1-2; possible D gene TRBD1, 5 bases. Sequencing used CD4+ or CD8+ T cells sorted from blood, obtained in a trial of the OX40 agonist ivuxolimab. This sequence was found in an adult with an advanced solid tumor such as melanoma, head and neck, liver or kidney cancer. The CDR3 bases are TGTGCCAGTACCAATCGACAGTCCACTAACTATGGCTACACCTTC. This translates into CASTNRQSTNYGYTF.